What follows are 24 T cell receptor beta chains derived from one specimen sequenced in a study of T cells after yellow fever vaccination. TCRdb fed the 5' RACE reads into MiXCR, producing one record per CDR3 protein. The sample lists hundreds of thousands of distinct CDR3 sequences, 9% to 15% occurring once. Sequenced material: PBMCs, taken on the day of the yellow fever booster vaccination. The origin of the receptors is a man between 25 and 39 years old who received the YFV17D yellow fever vaccine.

Only a few counts were recorded for this clonotype. V is TRBV28 and J is TRBJ1-1; no clear D gene. V was shortened by 7 bases and J by 1 base, with 13 bases between the two germline ends. This CDR3 is 14 amino acids long. Per the germline V gene, CDR1 is MDHEN and CDR2 is SYDVKM. This CDR3 reads CASTPEPRNTEAFF. The CDR3 DNA follows: TGTGCCAGCACTCCTGAGCCCCGGAACACTGAAGCTTTCTTT.

This clonotype was found many times. The CDR3 spells CASSKGLASYNEQFF. The CDR3 DNA is TGTGCCAGCAGCAAGGGACTAGCGTCCTACAATGAGCAGTTCTTC. The chain combines TRBV11-2 with TRBJ2-1; 10 nucleotides line up with TRBD2. The trim removed 5 bases at V and 1 base at J, leaving 2 bases unmatched. Looked up from germline, CDR1 is SGHAT and CDR2 is FQNNGV. This CDR3 has 15 amino acids.

This clonotype was counted only a few times. This chain links TRBV23-1 with TRBJ2-7; a possible D gene is TRBD1 (5 bases). TRBV23-1 falls under the ORF class, with uncertain function. V shed 2 bases and J shed 9 bases, with 8 bases lying between them. The CDR3 sequence is 11 residues long. Written as DNA, the CDR3 is TGCGCCAGCAGTCAACCCACAGGGCAGTACTTC. Translating it yields CASSQPTGQYF.

The chain carries TRBV18 and TRBJ2-3; 7 bases agree with TRBD2. From germline, CDR1 is KGHSH and CDR2 LQKENI. With V trimmed by 3 bases and J by 3 bases, 6 bases remained unmatched. The CDR3 covers 15 residues. CDR3 coding DNA: TGTGCCAGCTCACCCCCAGCGGGGAATACAGATACGCAGTATTTT. Its translation: CASSPPAGNTDTQYF. Combining the CDR3 with reference TRBV18 and TRBJ2-3 gives the whole variable domain NAGVMQNPRHLVRRRGQEARLRCSPMKGHSHVYWYRQLPEEGLKFMVYLQKENIIDESGMPKERFSAEFPKEGPSILRIQQVVRGDSAAYFCASSPPAGNTDTQYFGPGTRLTVL.

This clonotype was observed a few times. The chain employs TRBV5-1 and TRBJ1-1; D is uncertain. The V gene's germline CDR1 is SGHRS and CDR2 YFSETQ. V lost 4 bases, J lost 0 bases, and 13 bases lay in between. The CDR3 spans 15 residues. CDR3 nucleotide sequence: TGCGCCAGCAGCCCAGGACGGACGCTGAACACTGAAGCTTTCTTT. This sequence encodes CASSPGRTLNTEAFF.

This clonotype appeared a single time. One end of the junction fails to match germline, which may point to a read error. The J gene is TRBJ1-3, the V gene TRBV7-8; no clear D gene. Germline V gene lookup returns CDR1 SGHVS and CDR2 FQNEAQ. CDR3 length: 16 residues. The CDR3 coding sequence is TGTGCCAGCAGCAGTTCCTCCTGGACGTCTGGAAACACCATGTATTTT. As protein: CASSSSSWTSGNTMYF.

The chain combines TRBV12-3 or TRBV12-4 with TRBJ2-1, with TRBD2 identical over 10 bases. The CDR3 contains 14 residues. The V segment lost 7 bases and the J segment 4 bases; nucleotides outside the gene matches: 4. CDR3 region: CASKISGGYNEQFF. The CDR3 nucleotides read TGTGCCAGCAAAATTAGCGGGGGGTACAATGAGCAGTTCTTC.

This clonotype was seen more than once but under ten times. The J gene is TRBJ2-6, the V gene TRBV29-1, with D uncertain. Germline assignment: CDR1 SQVTM and CDR2 ANQGSEA. V was pared by 3 bases and J by 0 bases, with 6 bases between. CDR3 length: 14 residues. CDR3 in amino acids: CSVDGSSGANVLTF. The CDR3, as DNA: TGCAGCGTTGACGGCAGCTCTGGGGCCAACGTCCTGACTTTC.

This clonotype was observed at least ten times. This rearrangement joins TRBV20-1 to TRBJ1-5; 7 positions match TRBD1. Germline V gene lookup returns CDR1 DFQATT and CDR2 SNEGSKA (reference sequence). The CDR3 extends over 14 amino acids. The V segment lost 0 bases and the J segment 4 bases; nucleotides outside the gene matches: 3. In nucleotides, the CDR3 is TGCAGTGCTAGAGAGGGACAGCCTAATCAGCCCCAGCATTTT. Translated, it gives CSAREGQPNQPQHF.

This clonotype was detected a few times. The genes are TRBV6-6 and TRBJ1-4; D gene uncertain. V lost 8 bases to trimming and J lost 8 bases, with 12 bases between them. Germline assignment: CDR1 MNHNY and CDR2 SVGAGI (reference sequence). This CDR3 comprises 12 residues. In DNA, the CDR3 is TGTGCCAGCCTTTCCCCAGGCGAAAAACTGTTTTTT. This sequence encodes CASLSPGEKLFF.

The rearrangement links TRBV5-6 to TRBJ2-3, with 12 bases matching TRBD2. Germline V gene data show CDR1 as SGHDT and CDR2 as YYEEEE. The CDR3 spans 16 residues. Trimming cost V 5 bases and J 2 bases; bases outside gene matches: 6. The CDR3 DNA sequence: TGTGCCAGCAGTCGACGACTAGCGGGAGCCACAGATACGCAGTATTTT. Its protein is CASSRRLAGATDTQYF.

Points on this clonotype: A read error is possible here, since a much larger clone lies one base away. The rearrangement links TRBV20-1 to TRBJ1-1; the D is unclear. This CDR3 contains 13 residues. The V and J ends lost 3 bases and 1 base respectively, with 9 bases between them. Germline CDR1 and CDR2: DFQATT and SNEGSKA (reference sequence). Written as DNA, the CDR3 is TGCAGTGCTAGGGCGGGTGGGAACACTGAAGCTTTCTTT. Protein: CSARAGGNTEAFF.

There are a few counts of this clonotype. This chain uses TRBV7-2 with TRBJ1-1; D is perhaps TRBD1 (6 bases). V lost 2 bases and J 4 bases, leaving 14 bases between the germline ends. The CDR3 runs 15 residues. The germline V gene encodes CDR1 SGHTA and CDR2 FQGNSA. CDR3 coding DNA: TGTGCCAGCAGCTTATACCCGGACAGTCCCACTGAAGCTTTCTTT. Translation gives CASSLYPDSPTEAFF.

This clonotype was detected a few times. V and J are TRBV11-2 and TRBJ2-3; 8 nucleotides align to TRBD2. Trimming removed 4 bases from V and 1 base from J; junction bases left unmatched: 13. Germline V gene sequence: CDR1 SGHAT, CDR2 FQNNGV. The CDR3 is made up of 18 amino acids. The CDR3 sequence: CASSSSLVSGGGTDTQYF. DNA for the CDR3: TGTGCCAGCAGCTCCTCCTTGGTCAGCGGGGGAGGCACAGATACGCAGTATTTT.

V usage is TRBV14 and J usage is TRBJ2-5, with 12 bases that match TRBD2. J lost 3 bases, V lost 2 bases, and 1 base had no gene match. The germline gives CDR1 SGHDN, CDR2 FVKESK. The CDR3 is 15 amino acids. CDR3 sequence (DNA): TGTGCCAGCAGCCAAAGACTAGCGGGAGAAGAGACCCAGTACTTC. Amino acid sequence: CASSQRLAGEETQYF.

Notes on this clonotype: The conserved phenylalanine or tryptophan normally closing the CDR3 is absent here, so this likely arose from a read error. It is unclear where the CDR3 begins or ends on the DNA, so no DNA is shown, and the CDR3 is as TCRdb lists it. V usage is TRBV20-1 and J usage is TRBJ1-2; TRBD1, the table's D call, was not compared with the DNA. Inclusive of both ends, the CDR3 amounts to 13 amino acids. Germline V gives CDR1 DFQATT, CDR2 SNEGSKA (reference sequence). CDR3 sequence reads: CSATRTGKRIVLL.

The genes are TRBV24-1 and TRBJ2-7, with D unclear. Per the germline V gene, CDR1 is KGHDR and CDR2 is SFDVKD. V was cut by 5 bases and J by 3 bases, with 10 bases left in between. The CDR3 runs 13 residues. The CDR3 region has the DNA TGTGCCACCAGTGGGTCCGTAAGCTACGAGCAGTACTTC. This translates into CATSGSVSYEQYF.

For the CDR3, the DNA is TGCGCCAGCAGGGGCCGGAGCGCGGGGCAGTTCTTC. This gives the protein CASRGRSAGQFF. The chain links TRBV10-2 to TRBJ2-1; D might be TRBD2 (5 bases). Germline CDR1 WSHSY, CDR2 SAAADI. V shed 6 bases and J shed 12 bases, with 15 bases lying between them. This CDR3 comprises 12 residues.

This clonotype was seen more than once but under ten times. The chain has TRBV15 and TRBJ1-6, with 8 bases identical to TRBD1. Germline V gives CDR1 LNHNV, CDR2 YYDKDF (reference sequence). The CDR3 sequence is 17 residues long. Trimming took 6 bases from V and 0 from J; bases not matched to a gene: 7. CDR3 residues: CATRAQGEASYNSPLHF. The CDR3 coding sequence is TGTGCCACCAGAGCACAGGGGGAAGCCTCCTATAATTCACCCCTCCACTTT.

This clonotype appeared a few times. The V and J genes are TRBV5-1 and TRBJ2-3; TRBD2 matches at 9 bases. V shed 0 bases, J shed 4 bases, and the junction held 9 bases outside the gene matches. The CDR3 consists of 17 residues. CDR1 and CDR2 from the germline V gene are SGHRS and YFSETQ. In nucleotides, the CDR3 is TGCGCCAGCAGCTTGGCCAGCCTAGCGGGAATCTCAGATACGCAGTATTTT. This gives the protein CASSLASLAGISDTQYF.

The V call is TRBV28, the J call TRBJ1-5, with D possibly matching TRBD1 (6 bases). This CDR3 comprises 16 residues. Germline V gives CDR1 MDHEN, CDR2 SYDVKM. Trimming took off 7 bases at V and 1 base at J, with 17 bases between the two ends. The CDR3 here is CASMMGGLGSNQPQHF. The CDR3, as DNA: TGTGCCAGCATGATGGGGGGCTTGGGGAGCAATCAGCCCCAGCATTTT.

This clonotype has a count of ten or more. This chain connects TRBV12-3 or TRBV12-4 to TRBJ2-7; D is possibly TRBD2 (6 bases). The CDR3 consists of 11 residues. The V end was cut by 5 bases, the J end by 7 bases, with 9 bases between. CDR3 DNA: TGTGCCAGCAGTGAGGCGGGGGAGCAGTACTTC. Protein product: CASSEAGEQYF.

The V and J genes are TRBV27 and TRBJ1-4; 10 bases are shared with TRBD1. V dropped 6 bases and J dropped 8; count of bases not matched to a gene: 12. The length of the CDR3 is 16 residues. The germline V gene encodes CDR1 MNHEY and CDR2 SMNVEV (reference sequence). DNA for the CDR3: TGTGCCAGCAGCCCGGGACAGGGGACTGCCTGGGAAAAACTGTTTTTT. It codes for CASSPGQGTAWEKLFF. The full variable domain, rest sourced from reference TRBV27 and TRBJ1-4, is EAQVTQNPRYLITVTGKKLTVTCSQNMNHEYMSWYRQDPGLGLRQIYYSMNVEVTDKGDVPEGYKVSRKEKRNFPLILESPSPNQTSLYFCASSPGQGTAWEKLFFGSGTQLSVL.

This clonotype was counted many times. V is TRBV20-1 and J is TRBJ2-4, with 7 positions matching TRBD2. The CDR3 has 13 residues. Trimming cost V 4 bases and J 6 bases; bases outside gene matches: 6. Germline assignment: CDR1 DFQATT and CDR2 SNEGSKA (reference sequence). Written as DNA, the CDR3 is TGCAGTGCTACTGGCGGGAGCGGAAACATTCAGTACTTC. Amino acid sequence: CSATGGSGNIQYF.